This T cell receptor (beta chain) comes out of a study of T cells in Graves' hyperthyroidism and ophthalmopathy. No ophthalmopathy progression within 18 months constituted stable Graves' hyperthyroidism. Hyperthyroidism had been newly diagnosed in patients aged 18 to 65, and its duration was under 2 months. In its sample, this clonotype was seen many times. Its antigen remains unknown. Study-wide points: Most thyroid clonotypes with frequency above 0.001 were detected in blood.

This CDR3 comprises 14 residues. Germline V gives CDR1 MDHEN, CDR2 SYDVKM. The ends were cut back, 3 bases at V and 5 bases at J, with 11 bases in the middle. The TCR beta CDR3 regions underwent amplification using RNA transcripts as the source. Using the HTBI primer set, a first-round RT-PCR was run on the TCR CDR3. In TCRdb, the multiplex PCR reads were re-called with MiXCR into one record per CDR3 protein. The table includes about 560,000 distinct CDR3 sequences, 12% to 15% detected once. The sequenced sample consisted of blood. The receptor comes from a woman aged 35 to 49 with Graves' hyperthyroidism. V is TRBV28 and J is TRBJ2-1; D ambiguous. The CDR3 DNA sequence: TGTGCCAGCAGTTTTACTGACCGGAACAATGAGCAGTTCTTC. Protein: CASSFTDRNNEQFF.